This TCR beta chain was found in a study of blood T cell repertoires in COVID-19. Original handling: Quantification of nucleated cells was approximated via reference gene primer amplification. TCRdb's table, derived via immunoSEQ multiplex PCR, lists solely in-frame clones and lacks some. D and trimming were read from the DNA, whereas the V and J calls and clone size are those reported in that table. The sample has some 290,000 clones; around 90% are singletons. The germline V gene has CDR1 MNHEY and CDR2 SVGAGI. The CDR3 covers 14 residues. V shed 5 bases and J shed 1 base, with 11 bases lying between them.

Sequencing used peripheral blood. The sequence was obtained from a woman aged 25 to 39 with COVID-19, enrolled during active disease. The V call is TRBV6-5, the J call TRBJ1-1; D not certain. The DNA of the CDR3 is TGTGCCAGCAGTCCCGTCTCAGGGAACACTGAAGCTTTCTTT. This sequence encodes CASSPVSGNTEAFF.